This T cell receptor beta chain was captured in a study of human T cells and chemical hapten exposure. This sample's time point: patch test 3, about 24 weeks after DPC sensitization. Documented treatment: therapeutic diphenylcyclopropenone sensitization with weekly scalp DPC. CDR3 size: 15 residues. V lost 0 bases to trimming and J lost 5 bases, with 13 bases between them. In germline, CDR1 is MNHEY, CDR2 SVGAGI. This clonotype has only a few counts. Each CDR3 protein gets one entry after TCRdb re-called the RACE reads with MiXCR. This repertoire shows 95,000 to 150,000 distinct CDR3 sequences, about 10% found once; its top ten account for around 2.4%.

Sequenced here: whole blood, sampled in connection with sensitization to the hapten diphenylcyclopropenone (DPC). The TCR was taken from a woman between 45 and 60 years old with alopecia areata. Some clones in this sample may be carry-over from other donors' samples. The chain links TRBV6-5 to TRBJ1-1; D perhaps matches TRBD1 (5 bases). In DNA, the CDR3 is TGTGCCAGCAGTTACTCTGGGGGAAGGAGGACTGAAGCTTTCTTT. It codes for CASSYSGGRRTEAFF.